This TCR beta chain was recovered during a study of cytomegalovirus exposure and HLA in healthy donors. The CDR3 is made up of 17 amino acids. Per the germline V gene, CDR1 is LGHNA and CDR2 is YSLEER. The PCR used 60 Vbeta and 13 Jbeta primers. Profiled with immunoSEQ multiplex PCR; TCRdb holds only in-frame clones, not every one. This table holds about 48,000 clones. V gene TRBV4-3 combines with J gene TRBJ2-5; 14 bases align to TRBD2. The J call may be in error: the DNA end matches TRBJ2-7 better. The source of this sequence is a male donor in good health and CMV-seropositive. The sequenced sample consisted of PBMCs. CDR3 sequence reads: CASSQDAGLAGGYEQYF. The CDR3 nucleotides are TGCGCCAGCAGCCAAGATGCCGGACTAGCGGGGGGCTACGAGCAGTACTTC.